This T cell receptor (beta chain) is from a study of blood T cell repertoires in COVID-19. In the study overall: Donors in the United States, Italy and Spain gave samples during acute or convalescent COVID-19.

Assay: immunoSEQ multiplex PCR; the TCRdb copy retains only in-frame clones and omits some. The data show around 250,000 clones, roughly 80% seen once. Sequencing was done on a sample of PBMCs or T cells enriched from blood (not recorded which). This sequence originates from a man younger than 40 with acute COVID-19.

For the CDR3, the DNA is TGTGCCAGCAGCCAACTCGGGGGGGCGTATGAGCAGTTCTTC. As protein: CASSQLGGAYEQFF. The chain carries TRBV3-1 (or the pseudogene TRBV3-2) and TRBJ2-1, with 8 bases that match TRBD2. V shed 2 bases and J 8 bases; nucleotides not matched to a gene: 5. CDR1 and CDR2 from the germline V gene are LGHDT and YNNKEL (reference sequence). The CDR3 consists of 14 residues.